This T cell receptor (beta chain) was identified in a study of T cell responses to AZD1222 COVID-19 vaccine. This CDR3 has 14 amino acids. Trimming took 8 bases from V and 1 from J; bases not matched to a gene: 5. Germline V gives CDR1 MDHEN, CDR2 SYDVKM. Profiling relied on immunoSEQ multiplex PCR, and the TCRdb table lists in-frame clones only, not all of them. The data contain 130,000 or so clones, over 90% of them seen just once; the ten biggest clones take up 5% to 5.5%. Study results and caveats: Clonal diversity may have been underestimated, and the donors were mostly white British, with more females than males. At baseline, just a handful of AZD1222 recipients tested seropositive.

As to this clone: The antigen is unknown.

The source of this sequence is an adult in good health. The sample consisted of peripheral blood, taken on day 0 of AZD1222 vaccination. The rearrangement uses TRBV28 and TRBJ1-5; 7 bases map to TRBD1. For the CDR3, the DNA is TGTGCCAGCCGACAGGGTGGGAGCAATCAGCCCCAGCATTTT. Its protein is CASRQGGSNQPQHF.